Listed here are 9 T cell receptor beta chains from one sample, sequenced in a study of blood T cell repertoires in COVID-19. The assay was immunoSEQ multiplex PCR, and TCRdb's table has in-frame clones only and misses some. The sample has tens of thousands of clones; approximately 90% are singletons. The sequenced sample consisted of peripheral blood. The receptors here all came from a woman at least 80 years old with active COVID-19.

The CDR3 reads CATSRADAGGGETQYF. The DNA for the CDR3 is TGTGCCACCAGCAGGGCCGACGCGGGAGGGGGGGAGACCCAGTACTTC. V gene TRBV15 combines with J gene TRBJ2-5; 9 nucleotides align to TRBD2. Germline CDR1 reads LNHNV; CDR2 reads YYDKDF (reference sequence). This CDR3 contains 16 residues. With V trimmed by 3 bases and J by 5 bases, 10 bases remained unmatched.

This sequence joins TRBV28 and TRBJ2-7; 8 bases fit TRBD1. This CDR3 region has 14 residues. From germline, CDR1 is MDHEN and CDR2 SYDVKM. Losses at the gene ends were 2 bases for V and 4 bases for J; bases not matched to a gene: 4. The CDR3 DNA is TGTGCCAGCAGTTTAGGTCAGGGGGCGTACGAGCAGTACTTC. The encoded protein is CASSLGQGAYEQYF.

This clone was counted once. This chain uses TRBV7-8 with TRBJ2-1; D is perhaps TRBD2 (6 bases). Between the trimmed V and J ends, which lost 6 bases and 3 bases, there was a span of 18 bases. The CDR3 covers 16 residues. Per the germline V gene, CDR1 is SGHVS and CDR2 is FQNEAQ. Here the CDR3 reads CASSPSKPGLYNEQFF. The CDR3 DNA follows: TGTGCCAGCAGTCCATCCAAACCGGGACTCTACAATGAGCAGTTCTTC.

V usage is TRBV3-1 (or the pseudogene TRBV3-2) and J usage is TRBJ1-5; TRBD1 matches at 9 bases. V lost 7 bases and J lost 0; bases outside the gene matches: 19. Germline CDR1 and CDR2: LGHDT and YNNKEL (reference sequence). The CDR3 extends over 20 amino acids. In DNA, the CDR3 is TGTGCCAGCAATTCTGTCCTCCGGGACAGGGCTTGTTATAGCAATCAGCCCCAGCATTTT. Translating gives CASNSVLRDRACYSNQPQHF.

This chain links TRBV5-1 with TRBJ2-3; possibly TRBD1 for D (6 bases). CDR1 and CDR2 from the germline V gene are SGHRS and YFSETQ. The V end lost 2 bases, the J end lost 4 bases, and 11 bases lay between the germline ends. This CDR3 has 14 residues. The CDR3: CASSLGGEPDTQYF. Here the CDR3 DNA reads TGCGCCAGCAGCTTAGGGGGAGAACCAGATACGCAGTATTTT.

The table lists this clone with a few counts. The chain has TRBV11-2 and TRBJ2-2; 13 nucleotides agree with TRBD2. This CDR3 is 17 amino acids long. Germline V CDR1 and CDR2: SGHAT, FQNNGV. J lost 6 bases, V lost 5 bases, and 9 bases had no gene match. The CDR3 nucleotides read TGTGCCAGCAGCCTACTTCGGACTAGCGGGAGTGCCGGGGAGCTGTTTTTT. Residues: CASSLLRTSGSAGELFF.

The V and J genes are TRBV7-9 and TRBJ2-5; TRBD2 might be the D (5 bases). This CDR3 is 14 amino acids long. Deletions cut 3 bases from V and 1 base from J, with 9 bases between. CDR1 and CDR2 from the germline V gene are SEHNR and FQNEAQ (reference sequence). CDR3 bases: TGTGCCAGCAGCTTCAGAGGGATCCAAGAGACCCAGTACTTC. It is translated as CASSFRGIQETQYF.

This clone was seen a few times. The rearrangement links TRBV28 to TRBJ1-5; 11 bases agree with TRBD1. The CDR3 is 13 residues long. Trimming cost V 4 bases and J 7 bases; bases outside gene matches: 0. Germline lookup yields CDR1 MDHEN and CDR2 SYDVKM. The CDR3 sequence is CASSWTGGQPQHF. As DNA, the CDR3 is TGTGCCAGCAGTTGGACAGGGGGCCAGCCCCAGCATTTT.

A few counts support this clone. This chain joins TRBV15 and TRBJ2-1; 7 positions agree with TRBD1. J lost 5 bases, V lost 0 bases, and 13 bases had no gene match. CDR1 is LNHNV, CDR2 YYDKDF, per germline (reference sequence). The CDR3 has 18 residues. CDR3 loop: CATSRDSPRGLLHNEQFF. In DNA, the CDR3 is TGTGCCACCAGCAGAGACTCTCCTAGGGGGCTACTGCACAATGAGCAGTTCTTC.